This record covers a single T cell receptor (beta chain). No antigen is known for it. Per-base quality was not reported, and no clone a single base away is much larger than it. Reading the germline V gene (reference sequence) gives CDR1 GTSNPN and CDR2 SVGIG. Reading from cysteine to phenylalanine, the CDR3 counts 16 amino acids. Here the CDR3 DNA is all that survives: 48 bases in frame from base 1. Trimming takes 2 bases off V and 5 bases off J; junction bases not matched to a gene: 11. Reading the label with the study, this specimen's treatment or condition is: about 20 received Ad26.COV2.S at low or high dose, single or two shots; about five received placebo; per-sample allocation not given. For vaccine and placebo recipients, repertoires were sequenced using samples collected on day 63 after the first injection. Cohort 1b enrolled roughly 25 adults aged 18-55 years at a single site in Boston, USA, between 29 July and 7 August 2020. Ad26.COV2.S was a replication-incompetent adenovirus type 26 vector expressing a prefusion-stabilized SARS-CoV-2 spike protein from the original Wuhan strain.

These data originate in a study of Ad26.COV2.S vaccination and SARS-CoV-2 variants (dated by TCRdb to the early 2020s). The study in broad terms: Donors in the vaccine arm were drawn from COV1001, a phase I-IIa trial of Ad26.COV2.S in healthy adults that was multicentre, randomized, double-blind and placebo-controlled. Ad26.COV2.S was administered intramuscularly at a dose of 5x10^10 or 1x10^11 viral particles, either as one shot or as two shots given 56 days apart. TCRbeta repertoire sequencing was used to assess the specificity and breadth of SARS-CoV-2-reactive T cell receptors after Ad26.COV2.S vaccination. A total of around 32 samples were included in the TCR-sequenced set, comprising roughly 20 Ad26.COV2.S vaccine recipients, 5 placebo recipients and 8 SARS-CoV-2 convalescent individuals. Trial participants were randomized into five groups of five, in which low-dose or high-dose Ad26.COV2.S was given once or twice, or placebo was given on both occasions. Throughout the experiments and outcome assessment, investigators stayed blinded to trial group allocation. General conclusions and limits of the study: Compared with placebo recipients, Ad26.COV2.S recipients showed higher spike-specific TCR breadth (P = 0.0014). The authors noted that total T cell responses may have been underestimated by the TCR breadth and depth analyses. Comparing responses between vaccine doses or regimens was not something the study was powered to do. After vaccination, spike-specific CD8+ and CD4+ T cell responses were reported to show substantial breadth. Comparable non-spike TCR breadth was observed between vaccine and placebo recipients, consistent with only spike being contained in the vaccine.

TCRbeta CDR3 regions were sequenced with the immunoSEQ Assay. After extraction, genomic DNA underwent amplification by bias-controlled multiplex PCR, followed by high-throughput sequencing. The authors' analysis ran thus. To quantify the absolute abundance of every unique TCRbeta CDR3 region, sequences were collapsed and filtered. T cell fraction was estimated by normalizing TCRbeta template counts to usable DNA, with usable DNA measured through amplification of reference genes found in all nucleated cells. Repertoire TCRs were annotated as SARS-CoV-2-specific when V gene, CDR3 amino acid sequence and J gene were exactly matched to a known reactive TCR set. The reference SARS-CoV-2 TCR set was obtained from MIRA and was filtered for enrichment in COVID-19-positive ImmuneCODE repertoires, whereby public or cross-reactive TCRs were removed. Based on the MIRA antigens, annotated TCRs were further analysed at the level of specific ORF or position within ORF. Breadth was defined as annotated unique rearrangements over total unique productive rearrangements; depth was the summed frequency of those rearrangements. Two-sided Wilcoxon rank-sum tests were used to compare TCR breadth between groups. This is the immuneACCESS table as TCRdb keeps it, with only in-frame sequences that have V and J called. A part of the clones is gone; compared with another copy, unresolved V genes explain less than half, and the rest is unexplained. D and trimming come from the DNA, and the V and J calls and clone size come from that table. The sample profile shows about 680,000 clones; around 90% of them were found once. Approximately 1.5% of the sample goes to the ten largest clones.

The receptor comes from a person between 18 and 65 years old who received the Ad26.COV2.S COVID-19 vaccine or a placebo. The chain was built from TRBV30 and TRBJ2-5, and TRBD2 matches 10 of the central bases. Specimen: peripheral blood, collected in a trial of Ad26.COV2.S vaccine versus placebo. The CDR3 in this case is CAWSRGLAVLGETQYF. The sequence in DNA is TGTGCCTGGAGTAGAGGACTAGCGGTGCTTGGGGAGACCCAGTACTTC.